These 19 T cell receptor beta chains came from one sample sequenced in a study of shared clonotypes between healthy human individuals. Assay used: immunoSEQ multiplex PCR; TCRdb lists only in-frame clones, some missing. This sample yields some 2.3 million clones, of which roughly 93% are seen a single time; under 0.45% belongs to the top ten. Sequenced material: naive CD4+ T cells from PBMCs. Regarding subset: CD45RA+ positively selected. Receptors originate from a man between 18 and 35 years old in good health. Some clones in this sample may be carry-over from other donors' samples.

The chain carries TRBV28 and TRBJ2-7, with D possibly being TRBD1 or TRBD2 (7 bases each). The CDR3 is 16 residues long. Germline lookup yields CDR1 MDHEN and CDR2 SYDVKM. V lost 3 bases and J 4 bases, leaving 19 bases between the germline ends. CDR3 amino acids: CASSFVVGQGGYEQYF. The CDR3 coding sequence is TGTGCCAGCAGTTTCGTGGTAGGTCAGGGGGGGTACGAGCAGTACTTC.

The V gene is TRBV28, the J gene TRBJ2-7; possibly TRBD2 for D (6 bases). V lost 3 bases and J lost 0, with 15 bases in between. Germline V gene sequence: CDR1 MDHEN, CDR2 SYDVKM. This CDR3 has 16 residues. The CDR3 coding sequence is TGTGCCAGCAGTTTCGTAATCGGGAGTAGCTCCTACGAGCAGTACTTC. This encodes CASSFVIGSSSYEQYF. Full variable domain (remainder filled in from reference TRBV28 and TRBJ2-7): DVKVTQSSRYLVKRTGEKVFLECVQDMDHENMFWYRQDPGLGLRLIYFSYDVKMKEKGDIPEGYSVSREKKERFSLILESASTNQTSMYLCASSFVIGSSSYEQYFGPGTRLTVT.

The rearrangement uses TRBV28 and TRBJ1-2, with TRBD1 matching over 9 bases. This CDR3 comprises 15 residues. The J segment lost 6 bases and the V segment lost 5 bases, leaving 10 bases of the junction unmatched. Germline CDR1 MDHEN, CDR2 SYDVKM. CDR3 sequence reads: CASSGETGQGHGYTF. DNA for the CDR3: TGTGCCAGCAGTGGAGAAACGGGACAGGGTCATGGCTACACCTTC.

The chain employs TRBV6-5 and TRBJ1-2, with 11 bases that match TRBD1. The CDR3 is 14 residues long. V gave up 5 bases and J gave up 5 bases; unmatched junction bases: 4. Germline CDR1 reads MNHEY; CDR2 reads SVGAGI. CDR3: CASSADRGLYGYTF. Here the CDR3 DNA reads TGTGCCAGCAGTGCGGACAGGGGGCTATATGGCTACACCTTC.

The genes are TRBV5-1 and TRBJ2-5; TRBD1 aligns across 8 bases. The J segment lost 3 bases and the V segment lost 4 bases, leaving 8 bases of the junction unmatched. Looked up from germline, CDR1 is SGHRS and CDR2 is YFSETQ. The CDR3 is made up of 15 amino acids. The CDR3 loop reads CASSQIGTGEETQYF. In DNA form, the CDR3 reads TGCGCCAGCAGCCAAATCGGGACAGGAGAAGAGACCCAGTACTTC.

This chain connects TRBV5-6 to TRBJ2-7, with D hard to call. V was clipped by 2 bases and J by 2 bases, with 8 bases between them. This CDR3 has 13 residues. Germline lookup yields CDR1 SGHDT and CDR2 YYEEEE. This CDR3 is CASSFSTAYEQYF. DNA of the CDR3: TGTGCCAGCAGCTTTTCTACCGCCTACGAGCAGTACTTC.

This chain connects TRBV9 to TRBJ1-3, with unresolved D. Germline values: CDR1 SGDLS, CDR2 YYNGEE. The CDR3 spans 13 residues. The germline V and J ends were trimmed by 1 base and 8 bases, with 10 bases remaining between them. The CDR3, as DNA: TGTGCCAGCAGCGTAAGTCAGGCGGACACCATATATTTT. It translates to CASSVSQADTIYF.

This chain joins TRBV13 and TRBJ2-1; D gene unclear. V shed 1 base and J shed 0 bases, with 13 bases lying between them. The germline V gene encodes CDR1 PRHDT and CDR2 FYEKMQ (reference sequence). This CDR3 has 17 amino acids. For the CDR3, the DNA is TGTGCCAGCAGCTTAGCACCCGCCACAAGCTCCTACAATGAGCAGTTCTTC. Translating it yields CASSLAPATSSYNEQFF.

This clone was observed once. V usage is TRBV18 and J usage is TRBJ2-5; D is undetermined. Between the trimmed V and J ends, which lost 2 bases and 13 bases, there was a span of 14 bases. CDR1 is KGHSH and CDR2 is LQKENI in the germline V gene. The CDR3 length is 12 residues. The CDR3 here is CASSPVPGPGYF. CDR3 DNA sequence: TGTGCCAGCTCACCAGTCCCCGGGCCGGGGTACTTC.

V is TRBV28 and J is TRBJ2-3; unclear D gene. This CDR3 has 15 amino acids. The germline V gene has CDR1 MDHEN and CDR2 SYDVKM. V lost 1 base, J lost 1 base, and 9 bases lay in between. In DNA form, the CDR3 reads TGTGCCAGCAGTTTATCCTCCCCGGGCACAGATACGCAGTATTTT. This translates into CASSLSSPGTDTQYF.

A remark on this clone: Other DNA sequences in this specimen translate into the identical CDR3. In nucleotides, the CDR3 is TGCGCCAGCAGCTTGGCCCCGGGATCCAATCAGCCCCAGCATTTT. This gives the protein CASSLAPGSNQPQHF. The V gene is TRBV5-1, the J gene TRBJ1-5; D remains ambiguous. Trimming cost V 0 bases and J 3 bases, with 10 bases left between them. CDR3 length: 15 residues. Germline CDR1 is SGHRS and CDR2 is YFSETQ.

The chain uses TRBV6-5 and TRBJ1-2; the D is unclear. Germline CDR1 MNHEY, CDR2 SVGAGI. The length of the CDR3 is 13 residues. V lost 11 bases, J lost 8 bases, and 21 bases lay in between. The CDR3 protein is CAAHPGISRGYTF. The CDR3 region has the DNA TGTGCCGCACACCCGGGGATCTCGCGAGGCTACACCTTC.

The gene calls are TRBV9 and TRBJ2-7, with TRBD2 matching 8 bases. CDR1 is SGDLS and CDR2 is YYNGEE in the germline V gene. The CDR3 loop spans 15 amino acids. V lost 4 bases to trimming and J lost 3 bases; unmatched junction nucleotides: 9. The CDR3 spells CASSPSLAGYYEQYF. CDR3 coding DNA: TGTGCCAGCAGCCCATCGCTAGCGGGTTACTACGAGCAGTACTTC. Supplemented by reference TRBV9 and TRBJ2-7, the full variable domain reads DSGVTQTPKHLITATGQRVTLRCSPRSGDLSVYWYQQSLDQGLQFLIQYYNGEERAKGNILERFSAQQFPDLHSELNLSSLELGDSALYFCASSPSLAGYYEQYFGPGTRLTVT.

The V and J genes are TRBV7-2 and TRBJ1-5, with 7 bases lining up with TRBD1. Germline CDR1 SGHTA, CDR2 FQGNSA. V was clipped by 6 bases and J by 4 bases; unmatched bases: 12. The CDR3 runs to 16 residues. The CDR3: CASSLTYRDSNQPQHF. In nucleotides, the CDR3 is TGTGCCAGCAGTCTTACCTACCGGGACAGTAATCAGCCCCAGCATTTT.

The rearrangement uses TRBV18 and TRBJ2-5; D remains ambiguous. CDR1 is KGHSH, CDR2 LQKENI, per germline. This CDR3 comprises 13 residues. The germline V and J ends were trimmed by 0 bases and 5 bases, with 7 bases remaining between them. The CDR3 reads CASSPPGYETQYF. CDR3 nucleotide sequence: TGTGCCAGCTCACCACCAGGGTACGAGACCCAGTACTTC.

The chain uses TRBV2 and TRBJ1-2; maybe TRBD1 (5 bases). Trimming pared 4 bases from V and 7 bases from J, leaving 10 bases between. This CDR3 is 12 amino acids long. Germline-derived CDR1 and CDR2 are SNHLY and FYNNEI. CDR3 region: CASSVVGVGYTF. The CDR3 DNA follows: TGTGCCAGCAGTGTGGTAGGGGTTGGCTACACCTTC.

The V and J genes are TRBV27 and TRBJ1-5; 11 bases are shared with TRBD1. Germline trimming cut 3 bases from V and 7 bases from J; bases unmatched to any gene: 23. Germline V gene lookup returns CDR1 MNHEY and CDR2 SMNVEV (reference sequence). The CDR3 extends over 21 amino acids. The CDR3 protein is CASSFKHWDRGAHLAGQPQHF. CDR3 nucleotide sequence: TGTGCCAGCAGTTTTAAACATTGGGACAGGGGGGCTCATCTTGCGGGGCAGCCCCAGCATTTT.

In its sample, this clone was seen once. The chain has TRBV9 and TRBJ2-3; D is ambiguous. CDR3 length: 15 amino acids. CDR1 is SGDLS, CDR2 YYNGEE, per germline. V lost 3 bases and J 4 bases, leaving 15 bases between the germline ends. The CDR3 region has the DNA TGTGCCAGCAGCGCCGCGGTAGGAGATTCAGATACGCAGTATTTT. It is translated as CASSAAVGDSDTQYF.

This clone was detected once. Within the sample, other DNA sequences also encode this same CDR3. The rearrangement uses TRBV7-2 and TRBJ1-2; D remains unclear. Deletions cut 1 base from V and 2 bases from J, with 5 bases between. Germline CDR1 reads SGHTA; CDR2 reads FQGNSA. This CDR3 is 13 amino acids long. In DNA, the CDR3 is TGTGCCAGCAGCTTAGACGGCAACTATGGCTACACCTTC. Amino acids: CASSLDGNYGYTF.